This T cell receptor beta chain was captured by sequencing in a study of breast tumors, draining lymph nodes, adjacent tissues. General observations from the study: Findings are consistent with lymph node origin and intratumoral expansion of most tumor T cells. Tumor TCR diversity was below lymph nodes but above nontumor tissue. The lymph node origin of tumor T cells was framed as consistent with a hypothesis, not demonstrated.

CDR3 length: 14 residues. V was clipped by 3 bases and J by 0 bases, with 10 bases between them. Germline V lookup: CDR1 SGHDT, CDR2 YYEEEE. Axillary draining lymph nodes of breast cancer patients supplied the node samples. TCRdb re-derived calls from the multiplex PCR reads in MiXCR, one entry per CDR3 protein. Of some 230,000 distinct CDR3 sequences detected, approximately 36% appear once; the ten largest clones hold approximately 4%. This clonotype showed up just a few times. Its antigen is not identified. This clonotype was sampled from a female donor with breast cancer. Some clones in this sample may be carry-over from other donors' samples. The sequenced material came from axillary lymph node tissue. The chain uses TRBV5-6 and TRBJ2-7, with D maybe TRBD1 (6 bases). For the CDR3, the DNA is TGTGCCAGCAGCTCACCGACAGGCTCCTACGAGCAGTACTTC. It yields the protein CASSSPTGSYEQYF.